What follows are 28 T cell receptor beta chains derived from one specimen sequenced in a study of cytomegalovirus exposure and HLA in healthy donors. PCR employed 60 Vbeta and 13 Jbeta primers. Libraries were prepared by immunoSEQ multiplex PCR; TCRdb keeps only in-frame clonotypes and omits some of them. The sample has 200,000 to 250,000 clones; just over 75% are singletons. The sample taken for sequencing was PBMCs. These receptor sequences come from a man aged 18 to 35 in good health and CMV-seronegative.

The CDR3 sequence is CAWTRGTPHNEQFF. The DNA for the CDR3 is TGTGCCTGGACCCGGGGGACTCCTCACAATGAGCAGTTCTTC. The chain links TRBV30 to TRBJ2-1; possible D gene TRBD2, 6 bases. V was cut by 4 bases and J by 5 bases, with 15 bases left in between. CDR1 GTSNPN and CDR2 SVGIG come from the germline V gene (reference sequence). The CDR3 is made up of 14 amino acids. The whole variable domain, remainder taken from reference TRBV30 and TRBJ2-1, is SQTIHQWPATLVQPVGSPLSLECTVEGTSNPNLYWYRQAAGRGLQLLFYSVGIGQISSEVPQNLSASRPQDRQFILSSKKLLLSDSGFYLCAWTRGTPHNEQFFGPGTRLTVL.

The V call is TRBV11-2, the J call TRBJ1-2; tentative D call: TRBD1 (5 bases). This CDR3 is 13 amino acids long. V gave up 3 bases and J gave up 6 bases, with 11 bases separating them. Per germline, CDR1 SGHAT and CDR2 FQNNGV. This CDR3 reads CASSLAGQNGYTF. The CDR3 bases are TGTGCCAGCAGCTTGGCGGGGCAAAATGGCTACACCTTC.

This clone appeared once. This chain connects TRBV5-1 to TRBJ1-5; D is unresolved. Germline V gene data show CDR1 as SGHRS and CDR2 as YFSETQ. This CDR3 is 14 amino acids long. Trimming stripped 0 bases from V and 2 bases from J, with 6 bases between. The CDR3 spells CASSLVQGNQPQHF. The CDR3 coding sequence is TGCGCCAGCAGCTTGGTGCAGGGCAATCAGCCCCAGCATTTT. Combining the CDR3 with reference TRBV5-1 and TRBJ1-5 gives the whole variable domain KAGVTQTPRYLIKTRGQQVTLSCSPISGHRSVSWYQQTPGQGLQFLFEYFSETQRNKGNFPGRFSGRQFSNSRSEMNVSTLELGDSALYLCASSLVQGNQPQHFGDGTRLSIL.

J is TRBJ2-7 and V is TRBV19; 7 nucleotides match TRBD2. V lost 10 bases and J lost 0; bases outside the gene matches: 9. Per the germline V gene, CDR1 is LNHDA and CDR2 is SQIVND (reference sequence). The CDR3 extends over 14 amino acids. For the CDR3, the DNA is TGTGCCACCTCGGGGACTACCGGCTCCTACGAGCAGTACTTC. It yields the protein CATSGTTGSYEQYF.

The sample holds one count of this clone. The chain recombines TRBV5-1 with TRBJ1-1; tentative D call: TRBD1 (6 bases). V was clipped by 0 bases and J by 7 bases, with 16 bases between them. Per the germline V gene, CDR1 is SGHRS and CDR2 is YFSETQ. CDR3 length: 15 amino acids. The chain's CDR3 is CASSLAPDSSNEAFF. The CDR3 coding sequence is TGCGCCAGCAGCTTGGCTCCGGACAGCTCAAATGAAGCTTTCTTT.

As for this clone: One end of the junction is discordant with germline, which a read error may explain. The chain uses TRBV7-7 and TRBJ2-3; 8 bases match TRBD2. The CDR3 is 14 amino acids. The germline V gene encodes CDR1 SSHAT and CDR2 FNYEAQ (reference sequence). The CDR3 nucleotides read TGTGCTAGCAGCCGCGGGAGGCCCCCGGATACGCAGTATTTT. Encoded protein: CASSRGRPPDTQYF.

Concerning this clone itself: This specimen includes other DNA sequences encoding the same CDR3. V gene TRBV5-1 combines with J gene TRBJ1-2, with D tentatively TRBD1 (6 bases). Trimming cost V 0 bases and J 2 bases, with 8 bases left between them. CDR1 and CDR2 (germline): SGHRS, YFSETQ. The CDR3 length is 14 residues. The CDR3 region has the DNA TGCGCCAGCAGCTTGGAAACAGGGAACTATGGCTACACCTTC. Translating it yields CASSLETGNYGYTF.

The chain carries TRBV30 and TRBJ1-1; D perhaps matches TRBD1 (6 bases). V was cut by 2 bases and J by 0 bases, with 10 bases left in between. CDR3 length: 14 residues. Germline CDR1 reads GTSNPN; CDR2 reads SVGIG (reference sequence). The CDR3: CAWSSGQMNTEAFF. In nucleotides, the CDR3 is TGTGCCTGGAGTTCCGGACAGATGAACACTGAAGCTTTCTTT.

This chain links TRBV5-1 with TRBJ2-3, with 10 bases matching TRBD2. The CDR3 length is 16 residues. Germline V gene data show CDR1 as SGHRS and CDR2 as YFSETQ. V was clipped by 2 bases and J by 2 bases; unmatched bases: 5. CDR3 residues: CASSLKLAGFTDTQYF. The CDR3 bases are TGCGCCAGCAGCTTAAAACTAGCGGGGTTCACAGATACGCAGTATTTT.

This chain connects TRBV28 to TRBJ2-2, with 8 bases that match TRBD1. Trimming at V came to 6 bases and at J to 0 bases, leaving 6 bases not matched to a gene. The CDR3 is 16 residues long. The V gene's germline CDR1 is MDHEN and CDR2 SYDVKM. The CDR3 DNA sequence: TGTGCCAGCAGCGAACGGACAGGGACGAACACCGGGGAGCTGTTTTTT. Protein: CASSERTGTNTGELFF.

The chain carries TRBV5-1 and TRBJ2-5, with 9 bases matching TRBD1. The last part of the DNA fits TRBJ2-7 better; the J call may be wrong. Germline V lookup: CDR1 SGHRS, CDR2 YFSETQ. There are 14 residues in the CDR3. In nucleotides, the CDR3 is TGCGCCAGCAGCGGGGGACAGGGATGGAACGAGCAGTACTTC. This encodes CASSGGQGWNEQYF.

The DNA for the CDR3 is TGCGCCAGCAGCTTGCGTGGGGGAGGGCCGAGGAATGAGCAGTTCTTC. This sequence encodes CASSLRGGGPRNEQFF. V is TRBV5-1 and J is TRBJ2-1; 7 bases map to TRBD2. CDR1 and CDR2 (germline): SGHRS, YFSETQ. V dropped 1 base and J dropped 7; count of bases not matched to a gene: 11. CDR3 length equals 16 residues.

The CDR3 is CASSLFPPVTSYEQYF. In DNA form, the CDR3 reads TGTGCCAGCAGTTTATTCCCCCCTGTCACATCCTACGAGCAGTACTTC. The chain has TRBV27 and TRBJ2-7; D not certain. In germline, CDR1 is MNHEY, CDR2 SMNVEV (reference sequence). The CDR3 covers 16 residues. V dropped 1 base and J dropped 1 base, with 14 bases sitting between them.

The chain has TRBV19 and TRBJ2-7; TRBD1 matches at 7 bases. Germline lookup yields CDR1 LNHDA and CDR2 SQIVND (reference sequence). This CDR3 region has 14 residues. The ends lost 5 bases at V and 3 bases at J; junction bases unmatched: 7. CDR3 protein: CASSSKTGSYEQYF. CDR3 nucleotide sequence: TGTGCCAGTAGTTCAAAGACAGGGAGCTACGAGCAGTACTTC.

The rearrangement uses TRBV19 and TRBJ1-3; unclear D gene. Trimming shortened V by 4 bases and J by 1 base, and 5 bases separated the two germline ends. The CDR3 is made up of 13 amino acids. Germline CDR1 and CDR2: LNHDA and SQIVND (reference sequence). CDR3 region: CASSNWSGNTIYF. The CDR3 DNA sequence: TGTGCCAGTAGTAACTGGTCTGGAAACACCATATATTTT.

This chain joins TRBV5-1 and TRBJ2-7; TRBD1 is a possible D gene (6 bases). The germline gives CDR1 SGHRS, CDR2 YFSETQ. The CDR3 runs 14 residues. Between the trimmed V and J ends, which lost 0 bases and 0 bases, there was a span of 7 bases. CDR3 DNA sequence: TGCGCCAGCAGCTTGGGCAGGGGCTCCTACGAGCAGTACTTC. Amino acid sequence: CASSLGRGSYEQYF.

This rearrangement joins TRBV30 to TRBJ1-3, with a possible D match to TRBD1 (6 bases). The CDR3 has 14 residues. Trimming shortened V by 5 bases and J by 2 bases, and 13 bases separated the two germline ends. Germline V gene data show CDR1 as GTSNPN and CDR2 as SVGIG (reference sequence). This CDR3 is CAWATGSAGNTIYF. DNA of the CDR3: TGTGCCTGGGCGACAGGTAGCGCTGGAAACACCATATATTTT. The full variable domain, its missing parts supplied by reference TRBV30 and TRBJ1-3, is SQTIHQWPATLVQPVGSPLSLECTVEGTSNPNLYWYRQAAGRGLQLLFYSVGIGQISSEVPQNLSASRPQDRQFILSSKKLLLSDSGFYLCAWATGSAGNTIYFGEGSWLTVV.

The V call is TRBV30, the J call TRBJ2-7, with 7 bases aligning to TRBD1. The CDR3 contains 15 residues. The germline V gene has CDR1 GTSNPN and CDR2 SVGIG (reference sequence). V lost 2 bases to trimming and J lost 2 bases; unmatched junction nucleotides: 9. DNA for the CDR3: TGTGCCTGGAGTCCAGGGGACAGACAAACCTACGAGCAGTACTTC. This gives the protein CAWSPGDRQTYEQYF.

The rearrangement uses TRBV2 and TRBJ2-1; D ambiguous. This CDR3 is built from 13 residues. V lost 7 bases and J lost 6, with 13 bases in between. Germline V gene sequence: CDR1 SNHLY, CDR2 FYNNEI. The CDR3 reads CASIQSVSNEQFF. In DNA form, the CDR3 reads TGTGCCAGCATACAGTCCGTTAGCAATGAGCAGTTCTTC.

The chain is built from TRBV28 and TRBJ2-2, with TRBD1 identical over 12 bases. CDR1 MDHEN and CDR2 SYDVKM come from the germline V gene. Trimming removed 5 bases from V and 3 bases from J; junction bases left unmatched: 10. The CDR3 covers 18 residues. The CDR3 bases are TGTGCCAGCAGTCCCTGGGACAGGGGGCTTCGTTACACCGGGGAGCTGTTTTTT. Protein product: CASSPWDRGLRYTGELFF.

Turning to this clone: Other DNA sequences in this specimen translate into the identical CDR3. The chain combines TRBV7-9 with TRBJ2-1, with TRBD2 matching 12 bases. CDR3 length: 16 amino acids. V shed 2 bases, J shed 11 bases, and the junction held 10 bases outside the gene matches. The germline V gene encodes CDR1 SEHNR and CDR2 FQNEAQ (reference sequence). CDR3 sequence: CASSLSSGLAGSQQFF. The CDR3 DNA is TGTGCCAGCAGCTTATCCTCAGGACTAGCGGGAAGTCAGCAGTTCTTC.

This clone was seen a handful of times. The chain joins TRBV5-1 to TRBJ2-5; 9 bases agree with TRBD1. The CDR3 spans 17 residues. Trimming took 3 bases from V and 0 from J; bases not matched to a gene: 9. Germline-derived CDR1 and CDR2 are SGHRS and YFSETQ. CDR3 coding DNA: TGCGCCAGCAGCTGGCCGGACAGGGGAAGGGACCAAGAGACCCAGTACTTC. This sequence encodes CASSWPDRGRDQETQYF.

The V gene is TRBV30, the J gene TRBJ1-4; D is perhaps TRBD1 (5 bases). V gave up 2 bases and J gave up 7 bases, with 8 bases separating them. This CDR3 is 12 amino acids long. Looked up from germline, CDR1 is GTSNPN and CDR2 is SVGIG (reference sequence). CDR3 nucleotides: TGTGCCTGGAGTCAGGGCCCTGAAAAACTGTTTTTT. Its translation: CAWSQGPEKLFF.

V usage is TRBV13 and J usage is TRBJ2-7; 11 nucleotides line up with TRBD2. Germline CDR1 and CDR2: PRHDT and FYEKMQ (reference sequence). Unmatched junction bases numbered 13, after V lost 6 bases and J lost 0 bases. CDR3 length: 18 amino acids. CDR3 nucleotide sequence: TGTGCCAGCAGTCGTCGGTACCTAGCGGGAGGACTCTCCTACGAGCAGTACTTC. Amino acid sequence: CASSRRYLAGGLSYEQYF.

This clone was found once. Other DNA sequences from this sample encode an identical CDR3 as well. V is TRBV5-6 and J is TRBJ2-7, with 15 bases lining up with TRBD2. Losses at the gene ends were 4 bases for V and 4 bases for J; bases not matched to a gene: 6. The CDR3 spans 16 residues. The germline CDR1 and CDR2 sequences are SGHDT and YYEEEE. The CDR3 DNA sequence: TGTGCCAGCAGCGGACTAGCGGGAGGGCTCCCATACGAGCAGTACTTC. Translating it yields CASSGLAGGLPYEQYF.

J is TRBJ2-7 and V is TRBV28, with unresolved D. CDR3 length: 14 residues. V was pared by 4 bases and J by 3 bases, with 13 bases between. Germline loops: CDR1 MDHEN, CDR2 SYDVKM. CDR3 bases: TGTGCCAGCAGTTCTGCACAGCTCAACTACGAGCAGTACTTC. Translation: CASSSAQLNYEQYF.

This chain connects TRBV4-1 to TRBJ1-1; TRBD1 agrees at 10 bases. The ends lost 4 bases at V and 5 bases at J; junction bases unmatched: 4. Per the germline V gene, CDR1 is MGHRA and CDR2 is YSYEKL. The length of the CDR3 is 14 residues. In DNA, the CDR3 is TGCGCCAGCAGCCCGACAGGGGGCTCGACTGAAGCTTTCTTT. The encoded protein is CASSPTGGSTEAFF.

With respect to this clone: Germline is not matched at one junction end, which may reflect a read error. J is TRBJ2-1 and V is TRBV6-4, with 7 positions matching TRBD1. Germline CDR1 reads MRHNA; CDR2 reads SNTAGT. The CDR3 loop spans 15 amino acids. The CDR3 DNA is TGTGCCAGCAGTGACTCTCCAGGGGGTTACACTGAGCAGTTCTTC. Protein product: CASSDSPGGYTEQFF.